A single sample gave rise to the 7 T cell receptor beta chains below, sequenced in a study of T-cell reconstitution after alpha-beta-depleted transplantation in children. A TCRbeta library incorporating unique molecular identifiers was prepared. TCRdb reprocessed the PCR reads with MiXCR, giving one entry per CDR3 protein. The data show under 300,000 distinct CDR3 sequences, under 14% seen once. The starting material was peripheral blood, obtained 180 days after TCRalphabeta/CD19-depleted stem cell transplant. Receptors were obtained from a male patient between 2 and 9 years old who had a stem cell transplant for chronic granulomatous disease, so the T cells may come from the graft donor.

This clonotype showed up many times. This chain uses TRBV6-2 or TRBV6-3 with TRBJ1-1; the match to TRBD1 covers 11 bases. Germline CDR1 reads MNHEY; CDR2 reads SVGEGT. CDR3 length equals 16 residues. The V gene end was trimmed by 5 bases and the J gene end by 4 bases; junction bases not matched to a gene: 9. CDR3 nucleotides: TGTGCCAGCAGTAGTAGCGGACAGGGGGCGAGCACTGAAGCTTTCTTT. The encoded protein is CASSSSGQGASTEAFF.

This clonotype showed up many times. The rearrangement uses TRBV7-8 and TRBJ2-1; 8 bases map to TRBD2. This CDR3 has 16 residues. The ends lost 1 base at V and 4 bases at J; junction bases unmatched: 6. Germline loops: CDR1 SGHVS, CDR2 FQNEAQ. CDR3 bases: TGTGCCAGCAGCTTAGTACGACTAGCGTTATACAATGAGCAGTTCTTC. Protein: CASSLVRLALYNEQFF.

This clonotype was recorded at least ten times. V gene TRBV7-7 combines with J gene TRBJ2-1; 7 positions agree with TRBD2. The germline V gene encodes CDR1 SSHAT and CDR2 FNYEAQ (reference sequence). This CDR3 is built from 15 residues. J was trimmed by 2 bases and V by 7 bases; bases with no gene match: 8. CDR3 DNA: TGTGCCAGCACCGCTTGGGAGGGGCCCTACAATGAGCAGTTCTTC. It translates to CASTAWEGPYNEQFF.

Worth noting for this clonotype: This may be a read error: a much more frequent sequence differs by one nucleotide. Here the CDR3 DNA reads TGCGCCAGCAGCGCGACTAGCGGCTACACCGGGGAGCCGTTTTTT. Translated, it gives CASSATSGYTGEPFF. The chain recombines TRBV5-1 with TRBJ2-2, with TRBD2 identical over 9 bases. CDR3 length: 15 residues. CDR1 is SGHRS and CDR2 is YFSETQ in the germline V gene.

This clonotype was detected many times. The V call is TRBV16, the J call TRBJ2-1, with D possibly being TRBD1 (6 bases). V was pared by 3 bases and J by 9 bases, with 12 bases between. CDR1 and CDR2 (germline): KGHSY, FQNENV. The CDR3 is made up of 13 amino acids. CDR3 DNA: TGTGCCAGCAGCCAGACAGGAAAAAGTGAGCAGTTCTTC. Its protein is CASSQTGKSEQFF.

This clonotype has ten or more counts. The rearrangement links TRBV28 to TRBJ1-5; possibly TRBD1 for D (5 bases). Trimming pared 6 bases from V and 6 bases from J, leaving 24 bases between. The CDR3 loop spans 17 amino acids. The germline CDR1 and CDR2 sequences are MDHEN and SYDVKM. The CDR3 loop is CASSPPPGVGSRQPQHF. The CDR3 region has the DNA TGTGCCAGCAGCCCCCCCCCGGGGGTGGGAAGTCGTCAGCCCCAGCATTTT. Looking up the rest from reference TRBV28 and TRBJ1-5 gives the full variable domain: DVKVTQSSRYLVKRTGEKVFLECVQDMDHENMFWYRQDPGLGLRLIYFSYDVKMKEKGDIPEGYSVSREKKERFSLILESASTNQTSMYLCASSPPPGVGSRQPQHFGDGTRLSIL.

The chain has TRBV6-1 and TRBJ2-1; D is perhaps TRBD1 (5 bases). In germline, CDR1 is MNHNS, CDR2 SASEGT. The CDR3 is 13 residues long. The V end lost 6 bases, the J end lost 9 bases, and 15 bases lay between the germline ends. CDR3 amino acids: CASSDSTVGEQFF. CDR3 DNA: TGTGCCAGCAGCGATTCGACAGTAGGTGAGCAGTTCTTC.